This TCR beta chain comes out of a study of CD8 T cells in ankylosing spondylitis. Overall study results and limits: Ankylosing spondylitis blood seemed to carry a telltale TCR beta motif made of several highly homologous variants. Enrichment of disease-linked clones was reportedly significant in matched ankylosing spondylitis synovial fluid. Before this, some motif variants had been reported in reactive arthritis synovial fluid and blood. In peripheral blood, disease-linked CD8+ clones occurred at relatively low frequencies.

From the 5' RACE reads, TCRdb called clonotypes with MiXCR, one entry per CDR3 protein. This table holds around 770,000 distinct CDR3 sequences, 15% to 20% found once. This clonotype turned up a few times. Its antigen is not identified. Trimming cost V 5 bases and J 2 bases, with 16 bases left between them. The length of the CDR3 is 15 residues. This TCR was recovered from a male donor with ankylosing spondylitis. This chain uses TRBV12-3 or TRBV12-4 with TRBJ2-7; D possibly matches TRBD1 or TRBD2 (5 bases each). Sequencing input: blood, either unsorted or a sorted T cell fraction (not recorded which). In nucleotides, the CDR3 is TGTGCCAGCAGTCGCCGGGGACGGTCGGCCTACGAGCAGTACTTC. Its translation is CASSRRGRSAYEQYF.